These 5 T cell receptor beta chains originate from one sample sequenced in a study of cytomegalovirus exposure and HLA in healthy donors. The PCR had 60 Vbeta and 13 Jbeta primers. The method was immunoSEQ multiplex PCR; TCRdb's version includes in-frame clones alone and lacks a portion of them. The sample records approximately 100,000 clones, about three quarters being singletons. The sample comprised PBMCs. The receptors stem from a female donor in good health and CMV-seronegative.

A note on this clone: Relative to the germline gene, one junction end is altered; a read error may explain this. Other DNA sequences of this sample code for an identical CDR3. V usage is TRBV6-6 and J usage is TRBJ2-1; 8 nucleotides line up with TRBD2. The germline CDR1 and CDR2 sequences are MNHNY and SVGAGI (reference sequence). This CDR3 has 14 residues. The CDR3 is CASNSGGALGEQFF. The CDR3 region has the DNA TGTGCCAGCAACTCCGGGGGGGCCTTAGGTGAGCAATTCTTC.

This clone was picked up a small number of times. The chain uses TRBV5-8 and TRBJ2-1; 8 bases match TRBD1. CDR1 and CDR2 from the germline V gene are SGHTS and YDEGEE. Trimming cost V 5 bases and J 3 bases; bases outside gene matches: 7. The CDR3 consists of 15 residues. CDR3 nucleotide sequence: TGTGCCAGCAGTCCCGCCGGGACAGGCTACAATGAGCAGTTCTTC. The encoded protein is CASSPAGTGYNEQFF.

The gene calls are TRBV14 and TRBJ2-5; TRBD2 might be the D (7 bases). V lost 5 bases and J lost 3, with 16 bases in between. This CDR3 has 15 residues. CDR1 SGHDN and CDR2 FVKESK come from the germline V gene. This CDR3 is CASSIRRGREETQYF. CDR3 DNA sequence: TGTGCCAGCAGCATCCGGCGGGGGCGGGAAGAGACCCAGTACTTC.

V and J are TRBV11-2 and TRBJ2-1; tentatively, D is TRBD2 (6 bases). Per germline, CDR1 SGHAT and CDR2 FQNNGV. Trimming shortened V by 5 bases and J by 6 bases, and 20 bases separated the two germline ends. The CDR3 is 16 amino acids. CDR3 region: CASSTSRASRGNEQFF. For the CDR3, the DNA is TGTGCCAGCAGCACTAGCCGGGCCTCGCGGGGCAATGAGCAGTTCTTC.

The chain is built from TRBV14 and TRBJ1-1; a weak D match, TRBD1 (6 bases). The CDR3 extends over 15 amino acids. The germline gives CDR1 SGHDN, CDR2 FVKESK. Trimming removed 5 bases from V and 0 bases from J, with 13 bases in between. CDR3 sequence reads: CASSSRGTLNTEAFF. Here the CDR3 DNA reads TGTGCCAGCAGCTCTAGGGGGACATTGAACACTGAAGCTTTCTTT.